The following is a T cell receptor beta chain sequence with its context. The source of the sample is a study of blood T cell repertoires in COVID-19. How the authors handled the data: For nucleated cells, counts were estimated from reference gene primer amplification. This table comes from immunoSEQ multiplex PCR, and its TCRdb copy is limited to in-frame clones, with some not included. That table gives V, J and clone size, and the DNA gave D and trimming. Of about 110,000 clones detected, 70% to 80% appear once; the ten largest clones hold about 20%. This CDR3 comprises 15 residues. Trimming stripped 0 bases from V and 3 bases from J, with 9 bases between. CDR1 and CDR2 (germline): SGDLS, YYNGEE.

The receptor's source is a man in his sixties or seventies with active or convalescent COVID-19. The specimen sequenced was peripheral blood. The J gene is TRBJ1-4, the V gene TRBV9; D remains ambiguous. CDR3 protein: CASSVGGFANEKLFF. CDR3 nucleotide sequence: TGTGCCAGCAGCGTAGGAGGGTTCGCTAATGAAAAACTGTTTTTT.